This T cell receptor beta chain was recorded in a study of blood T cell repertoires in COVID-19. The overall study: COVID-19 samples collected from the United States, Italy and Spain covered acute and convalescent phases.

The assay was immunoSEQ multiplex PCR, and TCRdb's table has in-frame clones only and misses some. The sample contains some 120,000 clones, approximately 87% of which appear only once. J lost 10 bases, V lost 2 bases, and 6 bases had no gene match. Germline V lookup: CDR1 KGHSH, CDR2 LQKENI. CDR3 length: 16 residues. This sequence was found in a woman aged 60 to 75 with acute or convalescent COVID-19. The specimen sequenced was peripheral blood. The genes are TRBV18 and TRBJ1-6; 12 positions agree with TRBD1. The DNA of the CDR3 is TGTGCCAGCTCACCAGGGACAGGGGGCACGGGGTCACCCCTCCACTTT. Amino acids: CASSPGTGGTGSPLHF. The variable domain in full, completed from reference TRBV18 and TRBJ1-6, reads NAGVMQNPRHLVRRRGQEARLRCSPMKGHSHVYWYRQLPEEGLKFMVYLQKENIIDESGMPKERFSAEFPKEGPSILRIQQVVRGDSAAYFCASSPGTGGTGSPLHFGNGTRLTVT.